Shown below are 12 T cell receptor beta chains from a single sample sequenced in a study of vaccination effects on CD4 cells after COVID-19 (dated by TCRdb to between 2020 and 2023). Receptor amplification or capture employed the immunoSEQ multiplex PCR assay. TCRdb's version of the immuneACCESS table is confined to in-frame rearrangements and falls short of the full clone set. An unresolved V gene accounts for under half of the shortfall where checked; the remainder is of unknown origin. Across this sample there are around 50,000 clones, with just over 70% seen only once. Roughly 7.2% of the sample is in the top ten clones. The antigens for these receptors are not known. After around 11 days of culture, CD4+ T cells were isolated with the EasySep CD4+ T cell isolation kit. Each participant received two doses of an mRNA SARS-CoV-2 vaccine, either BNT162b2 or mRNA-1273. This material consisted of CD4+ T cells from PBMCs cultured without peptide, taken after COVID-19 vaccination. These receptors all come from a human donor who received a COVID-19 vaccine.

The gene calls are TRBV24-1 and TRBJ2-7; possibly TRBD1 or TRBD2 for D (7 bases each). CDR3 length: 18 amino acids. V shed 1 base and J shed 3 bases, with 21 bases lying between them. Per germline, CDR1 KGHDR and CDR2 SFDVKD. CDR3 region: CATSDFPAGHRGSYEQYF. The DNA of the CDR3 is TGTGCCACCAGTGATTTCCCAGCGGGGCACAGGGGAAGCTACGAGCAGTACTTC.

This chain uses TRBV27 with TRBJ2-3, with D perhaps TRBD2 (6 bases). The V and J ends lost 7 bases and 2 bases respectively, with 16 bases between them. From germline, CDR1 is MNHEY and CDR2 SMNVEV (reference sequence). This CDR3 is 15 amino acids long. This CDR3 is CASISREGYTDTQYF. Written as DNA, the CDR3 is TGTGCCAGCATTTCGCGGGAAGGGTACACAGATACGCAGTATTTT.

This clone was seen only once. The J gene is TRBJ2-6, the V gene TRBV20-1; 8 nucleotides agree with TRBD1. The germline V gene has CDR1 DFQATT and CDR2 SNEGSKA (reference sequence). This CDR3 region has 17 residues. V shed 3 bases and J 1 base; nucleotides not matched to a gene: 8. This chain's CDR3 is CSASGRGQASGANVLTF. The CDR3 coding sequence is TGCAGTGCTAGTGGAAGGGGACAGGCGTCTGGGGCCAACGTCCTGACTTTC.

V gene TRBV19 combines with J gene TRBJ1-1; D remains ambiguous. The V end was cut by 4 bases, the J end by 3 bases, with 12 bases between. Germline V gene lookup returns CDR1 LNHDA and CDR2 SQIVND (reference sequence). The CDR3 totals 14 residues. The CDR3 sequence: CASSKSPADTEAFF. The DNA for the CDR3 is TGTGCCAGTAGTAAATCCCCTGCGGACACTGAAGCTTTCTTT.

The V gene is TRBV2, the J gene TRBJ1-3; D is possibly TRBD1 (5 bases). There are 12 residues in the CDR3. The germline gives CDR1 SNHLY, CDR2 FYNNEI. V lost 7 bases and J lost 4, with 8 bases in between. CDR3 DNA: TGTGCCAGCAACGCAGGGGGAAACACCATATATTTT. Translating gives CASNAGGNTIYF. Based on the CDR3 plus reference TRBV2 and TRBJ1-3, the full variable domain is EPEVTQTPSHQVTQMGQEVILRCVPISNHLYFYWYRQILGQKVEFLVSFYNNEISEKSEIFDDQFSVERPDGSNFTLKIRSTKLEDSAMYFCASNAGGNTIYFGEGSWLTVV.

V is TRBV5-4 and J is TRBJ1-1, with no clear D. The length of the CDR3 is 14 residues. Per the germline V gene, CDR1 is SGHNT and CDR2 is YYREEE (reference sequence). V was clipped by 0 bases and J by 0 bases, with 6 bases between them. The CDR3 region is CASSLVGMNTEAFF. CDR3 bases: TGTGCCAGCAGCTTGGTGGGGATGAACACTGAAGCTTTCTTT.

CDR3 coding DNA: TGTGCCAGCAGTTACAGGCGGGGGAGCCTCTACGAGCAGTACTTC. Translated, it gives CASSYRRGSLYEQYF. This chain joins TRBV6-5 and TRBJ2-7; TRBD2 matches at 7 bases. After removal of 2 bases from V and 3 bases from J, the junction contained 7 bases not matched to a gene. This CDR3 has 15 residues. Germline CDR1 MNHEY, CDR2 SVGAGI.

The chain links TRBV2 to TRBJ2-5, with D possibly matching TRBD1 (6 bases). This CDR3 contains 13 residues. The ends were cut back, 5 bases at V and 3 bases at J, with 10 bases in the middle. Germline V gene data show CDR1 as SNHLY and CDR2 as FYNNEI. CDR3 nucleotide sequence: TGTGCCAGCAGTAAGAACAGGGAAGAGACCCAGTACTTC. It yields the protein CASSKNREETQYF.

The chain has TRBV4-1 and TRBJ2-6; D is perhaps TRBD1 (6 bases). V dropped 1 base and J dropped 4 bases, with 17 bases sitting between them. The germline CDR1 and CDR2 sequences are MGHRA and YSYEKL. The length of the CDR3 is 18 residues. The CDR3, as DNA: TGCGCCAGCAGCCAAGTCGTTCCCAGGGGAAAAGGGGCCAACGTCCTGACTTTC. It is translated as CASSQVVPRGKGANVLTF.

A note on this clone: Other nucleotide sequences from this sample produce the same CDR3. The gene calls are TRBV3-1 (or the pseudogene TRBV3-2) and TRBJ1-1, with D possibly matching TRBD1 (5 bases). Germline loops: CDR1 LGHDT, CDR2 YNNKEL (reference sequence). There are 14 residues in the CDR3. Trimming left V 1 base short and J 5 bases short, with 11 bases between. The CDR3 DNA is TGTGCCAGCAGCCAAGCGGGGGGACGGACTGAAGCTTTCTTT. It codes for CASSQAGGRTEAFF.

The chain carries TRBV2 and TRBJ1-2; TRBD1 matches at 7 bases. V lost 6 bases and J lost 2; bases outside the gene matches: 6. Germline V CDR1 and CDR2: SNHLY, FYNNEI. The CDR3 runs 14 residues. The CDR3 sequence: CASSEGQRNYGYTF. For the CDR3, the DNA is TGTGCCAGCAGCGAGGGACAGAGAAACTATGGCTACACCTTC. The entire variable domain, with the rest obtained from reference TRBV2 and TRBJ1-2, is as follows: EPEVTQTPSHQVTQMGQEVILRCVPISNHLYFYWYRQILGQKVEFLVSFYNNEISEKSEIFDDQFSVERPDGSNFTLKIRSTKLEDSAMYFCASSEGQRNYGYTFGSGTRLTVV.

The genes are TRBV5-4 and TRBJ2-1; 9 bases align to TRBD2. V lost 4 bases to trimming and J lost 6 bases; unmatched junction nucleotides: 5. Germline V gene data show CDR1 as SGHNT and CDR2 as YYREEE (reference sequence). CDR3 length: 14 amino acids. The CDR3 loop reads CASSRSSGINEQFF. DNA of the CDR3: TGTGCCAGCAGCAGGTCTAGCGGGATCAATGAGCAGTTCTTC.